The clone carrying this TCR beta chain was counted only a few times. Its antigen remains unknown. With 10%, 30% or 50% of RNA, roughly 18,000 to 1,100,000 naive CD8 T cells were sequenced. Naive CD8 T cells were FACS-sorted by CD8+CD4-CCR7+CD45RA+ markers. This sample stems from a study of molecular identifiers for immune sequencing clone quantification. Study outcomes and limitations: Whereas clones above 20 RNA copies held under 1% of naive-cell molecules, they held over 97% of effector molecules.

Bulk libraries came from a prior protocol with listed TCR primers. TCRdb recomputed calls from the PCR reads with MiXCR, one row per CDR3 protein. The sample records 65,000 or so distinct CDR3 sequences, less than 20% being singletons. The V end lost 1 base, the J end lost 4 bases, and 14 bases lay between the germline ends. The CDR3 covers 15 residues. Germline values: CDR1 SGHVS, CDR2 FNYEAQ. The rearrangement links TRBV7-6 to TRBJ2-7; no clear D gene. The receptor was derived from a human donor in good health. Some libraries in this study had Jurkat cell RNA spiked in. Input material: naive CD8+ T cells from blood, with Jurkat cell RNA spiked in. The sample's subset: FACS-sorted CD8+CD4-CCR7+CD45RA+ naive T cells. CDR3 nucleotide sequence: TGTGCCAGCAGCTTAGGAAACAGTTACACTTACGAGCAGTACTTC. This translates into CASSLGNSYTYEQYF.